Listed below are T cell receptor beta chains from one sample, sequenced in a study of cytomegalovirus exposure and HLA in healthy donors. This table comes from immunoSEQ multiplex PCR, and its TCRdb copy is limited to in-frame clones, with some not included. The sample carries about 180,000 clones, about 79% recorded once. The sample comprised PBMCs. The receptors derive from a girl aged 2-10 years in good health and CMV-seropositive. CDR3s include the opening cysteine and the closing phenylalanine or tryptophan. D genes are given only for firm matches. Size tells how often a clone was seen (once, few, many) or the class of an expanded clone, and some rows leave it out.

D,V,J,size,CDR3,DNA
-,TRBV6-5,TRBJ1-2,-,CATRMGLYYGYTF,TGTGCCACCCGGATGGGCCTTTACTATGGCTACACCTTC
-,TRBV11-2,TRBJ1-1,-,CASSPFPTEAFF,TGTGCCAGCAGCCCTTTCCCCACTGAAGCTTTCTTT
-,TRBV28,TRBJ2-1,-,CASSSDITTWDEQFF,TGTGCCAGCAGTTCGGACATTACCACGTGGGATGAGCAGTTCTTC
TRBD2,TRBV4-1,TRBJ2-1,-,CASSHKGLGAYNEQFF,TGCGCCAGCAGCCACAAGGGACTAGGAGCCTACAATGAGCAGTTCTTC
-,TRBV27,TRBJ1-1,few,CASSLVGGWAFF,TGTGCCAGCAGTTTAGTCGGGGGTTGGGCTTTCTTT
-,TRBV30,TRBJ1-3,-,CAWTGAGNTIYF,TGTGCCTGGACAGGGGCCGGAAACACCATATATTTT
TRBD1,TRBV5-1,TRBJ1-1,-,CASSPPGQGSNTEAFF,TGCGCCAGCAGCCCCCCGGGACAGGGGTCGAACACTGAAGCTTTCTTT
-,TRBV21-1,TRBJ1-5,once,CASSKEGAESNQPQHF,TGTGCCAGCAGCAAAGAGGGGGCTGAGAGCAATCAGCCCCAGCATTTT
TRBD1,TRBV7-9,TRBJ2-1,-,CASSLVRGRGEQFF,TGTGCCAGCAGCTTAGTCAGGGGGCGGGGTGAGCAGTTCTTC
-,TRBV28,TRBJ1-3,once,CASTPWIGSGGNTIYF,TGTGCCAGCACCCCGTGGATCGGGAGCGGGGGAAACACCATATATTTT
-,TRBV5-6,TRBJ1-6,-,CASSLALSPLHF,TGTGCCAGCAGCTTGGCGCTATCACCCCTCCACTTT
-,TRBV7-3,TRBJ1-1,-,CASSLFTNVGLLEGTEAFF,TGTGCCAGCAGCTTGTTTACCAATGTAGGGTTGTTGGAGGGTACTGAAGCTTTCTTT
TRBD2,TRBV14,TRBJ2-7,-,CASSATTSSTYEQYF,TGTGCCAGCAGCGCTACGACTAGCTCCACCTACGAGCAGTACTTC
-,TRBV30,TRBJ2-7,-,CAWRGFSVAYEQYF,TGTGCCTGGAGAGGGTTTAGCGTCGCCTACGAGCAGTACTTC
-,TRBV19,TRBJ2-6,-,CASHVRGRGANVLTF,TGTGCCAGCCACGTCCGGGGGAGGGGGGCCAACGTCCTGACTTTC
TRBD1,TRBV18,TRBJ2-7,-,CASSRRGLDEQYF,TGTGCCAGCTCACGCAGGGGGCTGGACGAGCAGTACTTC
TRBD2,TRBV9,TRBJ2-1,-,CASSPSGLAGGSEQFF,TGTGCCAGCAGCCCGTCGGGACTAGCGGGGGGGAGCGAGCAGTTCTTC
TRBD2,TRBV30,TRBJ2-7,-,CAWRSGGGLSEQYF,TGTGCCTGGAGGAGCGGGGGAGGTCTTTCCGAGCAGTACTTC
-,TRBV25-1,TRBJ2-3,few,CASSRAGSTDTQYF,TGTGCCAGCAGTCGAGCGGGTAGCACAGATACGCAGTATTTT
-,TRBV9,TRBJ1-3,-,CASSVAPFVTGNTIYF,TGTGCCAGCAGCGTAGCCCCCTTTGTAACTGGAAACACCATATATTTT
-,TRBV2,TRBJ2-7,-,CASSEVWTRSYEQYF,TGTGCCAGCAGTGAAGTATGGACACGTAGCTACGAGCAGTACTTC
-,TRBV18,TRBJ1-1,-,CASSPAGKSAFF,TGTGCCAGCTCACCAGCCGGGAAGTCGGCTTTCTTT
TRBD2,TRBV7-6,TRBJ2-7,-,CASTSSSGGSYEQYF,TGTGCCAGCACCAGTTCGAGCGGGGGGTCCTACGAGCAGTACTTC
TRBD1,TRBV5-1,TRBJ2-3,-,CASSRRQGVTDTQYF,TGCGCCAGCAGCAGGAGACAGGGTGTGACAGATACGCAGTATTTT
-,TRBV27,TRBJ1-2,few,CASKSRGGGGANYGYTF,TGTGCCAGCAAGTCCCGGGGCGGCGGGGGAGCTAACTATGGCTACACCTTC
TRBD1,TRBV6-5,TRBJ1-4,-,CASSWTGEFEKLFF,TGTGCCAGCAGTTGGACAGGGGAATTTGAAAAACTGTTTTTT
TRBD1,TRBV28,TRBJ1-1,-,CASSCWTGDSLNTEAFF,TGTGCCAGCAGTTGCTGGACAGGGGACTCCTTGAACACTGAAGCTTTCTTT
-,TRBV29-1,TRBJ1-4,few,CSVGRPGF,TGCAGCGTTGGCAGGCCAGGATTT
-,TRBV6-5,TRBJ1-3,-,CASSYSGTPSGNTIYF,TGTGCCAGCAGTTACTCCGGGACACCCTCTGGAAACACCATATATTTT
-,TRBV4-1,TRBJ1-1,-,CASSQGFQGRRNTEAFF,TGCGCCAGCAGCCAAGGTTTTCAGGGTCGAAGGAACACTGAAGCTTTCTTT
-,TRBV14,TRBJ2-3,-,CASSQGGSATDTQYF,TGTGCCAGCAGCCAAGGAGGGAGTGCAACAGATACGCAGTATTTT
-,TRBV5-1,TRBJ1-4,-,CASSTGPINEKLFF,TGCGCCAGCAGCACAGGACCCATTAATGAAAAACTGTTTTTT
-,TRBV30,TRBJ2-2,-,CAWTTTGSTGELFF,TGTGCCTGGACCACTACAGGGAGCACCGGGGAGCTGTTTTTT
-,TRBV19,TRBJ2-1,-,CASSIAGVSYNEQFF,TGTGCCAGTAGTATAGCGGGAGTCTCCTACAATGAGCAGTTCTTC
-,TRBV19,TRBJ1-6,-,CASSRVFGRNSPLHF,TGTGCCAGTTCGAGGGTTTTCGGGCGAAATTCACCCCTCCACTTT
TRBD1,TRBV7-8,TRBJ2-1,-,CASSLRDRGKNEQFF,TGTGCCAGCAGCTTACGGGACAGGGGGAAGAATGAGCAGTTCTTC
-,TRBV5-6,TRBJ1-1,-,CASSWGPARLRNTEAFF,TGTGCCAGCAGTTGGGGCCCCGCCAGATTAAGAAACACTGAAGCTTTCTTT